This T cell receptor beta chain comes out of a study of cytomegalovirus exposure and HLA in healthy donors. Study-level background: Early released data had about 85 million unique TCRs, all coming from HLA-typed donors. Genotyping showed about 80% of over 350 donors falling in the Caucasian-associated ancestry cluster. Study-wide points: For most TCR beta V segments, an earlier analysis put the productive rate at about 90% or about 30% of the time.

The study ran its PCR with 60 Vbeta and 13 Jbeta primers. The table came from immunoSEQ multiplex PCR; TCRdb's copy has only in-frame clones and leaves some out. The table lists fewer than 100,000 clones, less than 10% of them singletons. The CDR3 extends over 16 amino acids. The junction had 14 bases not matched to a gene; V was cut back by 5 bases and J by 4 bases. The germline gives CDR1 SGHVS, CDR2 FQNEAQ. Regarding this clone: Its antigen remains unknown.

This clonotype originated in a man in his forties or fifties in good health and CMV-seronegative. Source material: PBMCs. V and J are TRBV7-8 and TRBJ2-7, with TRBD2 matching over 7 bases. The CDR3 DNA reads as TGTGCCAGCAGCATGAGGCGGGACTATATCACTTACGAGCAGTACTTC. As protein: CASSMRRDYITYEQYF.